These 20 T cell receptor beta chains were sequenced from one sample in a study of blood T cell repertoires in COVID-19. Some clones are missing from TCRdb's copy, which holds only in-frame ones; the method was immunoSEQ multiplex PCR. The sample contains 220,000 or so clones, 84% of which appear only once. Sequenced: PBMCs or T cells enriched from blood (not recorded which). These receptors originate from a woman aged 40 to 50 who had recovered from COVID-19.

V usage is TRBV19 and J usage is TRBJ1-3; D is uncertain. The CDR3 consists of 14 residues. CDR1 and CDR2 from the germline V gene are LNHDA and SQIVND (reference sequence). Trimming left V 7 bases short and J 4 bases short, with 14 bases between. The CDR3 region is CASTSAGEGNTIYF. The CDR3 DNA follows: TGTGCCAGTACTTCCGCCGGGGAAGGAAACACCATATATTTT.

CDR3 protein: CAWSPPRTARNQPQHF. The CDR3 region has the DNA TGTGCCTGGAGCCCCCCGAGGACAGCTCGCAATCAGCCCCAGCATTTT. The J gene is TRBJ1-5, the V gene TRBV30; TRBD1 is a possible D gene (6 bases). CDR1 and CDR2 from the germline V gene are GTSNPN and SVGIG (reference sequence). The CDR3 runs 16 residues. V lost 3 bases and J lost 2, with 17 bases in between.

The V gene is TRBV4-1, the J gene TRBJ2-7; 9 positions match TRBD2. Germline-derived CDR1 and CDR2 are MGHRA and YSYEKL. The CDR3 has 16 residues. Trimming took 4 bases from V and 5 from J; bases not matched to a gene: 12. The CDR3 here is CASSLFFSGSFHEQYF. As DNA, the CDR3 is TGCGCCAGCAGCCTTTTCTTTAGCGGGAGCTTCCACGAGCAGTACTTC.

A single count supports this clone. The chain joins TRBV11-2 to TRBJ2-5, with a possible D match to TRBD2 (5 bases). CDR1 SGHAT and CDR2 FQNNGV come from the germline V gene. V lost 1 base and J 5 bases, leaving 8 bases between the germline ends. This CDR3 has 13 amino acids. The DNA for the CDR3 is TGTGCCAGCAGCTTAGGGCCGGGGGAGACCCAGTACTTC. Protein sequence: CASSLGPGETQYF. The whole variable domain, remainder taken from reference TRBV11-2 and TRBJ2-5, is EAGVAQSPRYKIIEKRQSVAFWCNPISGHATLYWYQQILGQGPKLLIQFQNNGVVDDSQLPKDRFSAERLKGVDSTLKIQPAKLEDSAVYLCASSLGPGETQYFGPGTRLLVL.

DNA of the CDR3: TGTGCCACCAAAAGACAGGGATTGAACACTGAAGCTTTCTTT. Its protein is CATKRQGLNTEAFF. The chain recombines TRBV27 with TRBJ1-1; TRBD1 matches at 7 bases. Germline values: CDR1 MNHEY, CDR2 SMNVEV (reference sequence). V lost 10 bases, J lost 0 bases, and 8 bases stayed unmatched. The CDR3 runs 14 residues.

This rearrangement joins TRBV19 to TRBJ1-1, with D perhaps TRBD1 (6 bases). Germline V CDR1 and CDR2: LNHDA, SQIVND (reference sequence). Trimming took off 8 bases at V and 4 bases at J, with 8 bases between the two ends. This CDR3 is built from 11 residues. In DNA form, the CDR3 reads TGTGCCAGTGTCAGGGGCACTGAAGCTTTCTTT. This translates into CASVRGTEAFF. Together with reference TRBV19 and TRBJ1-1, the CDR3 gives the full variable domain: DGGITQSPKYLFRKEGQNVTLSCEQNLNHDAMYWYRQDPGQGLRLIYYSQIVNDFQKGDIAEGYSVSREKKESFPLTVTSAQKNPTAFYLCASVRGTEAFFGQGTRLTVV.

V gene TRBV7-2 combines with J gene TRBJ2-7; D possibly corresponds to TRBD1 (5 bases). The CDR3 runs to 13 residues. Looked up from germline, CDR1 is SGHTA and CDR2 is FQGNSA. With 2 bases removed from V and 3 bases from J, the gap between germline ends came to 8 bases. In DNA, the CDR3 is TGTGCCAGCAGCTTACAGGGTGGCTACGAGCAGTACGTC. Translated, it gives CASSLQGGYEQYV.

Here the CDR3 DNA reads TGTGCCAGCAGCCAATTGGGGGGACCCGGAGGTGAAAAACTGTTTTTT. Protein: CASSQLGGPGGEKLFF. The V call is TRBV16, the J call TRBJ1-4, with D maybe TRBD1 (5 bases). The CDR3 runs 16 residues. Per the germline V gene, CDR1 is KGHSY and CDR2 is FQNENV. Trimming removed 1 base at V and 7 bases at J, with 16 bases between.

The rearrangement joins TRBV7-8 to TRBJ2-5; tentatively, D is TRBD2 (5 bases). Germline loops: CDR1 SGHVS, CDR2 FQNEAQ. The CDR3 sequence is 11 residues long. Trimming removed 5 bases at V and 7 bases at J, with 8 bases between. The CDR3 bases are TGTGCCAGCAGCGCAGGAGGGACCCAGTACTTC. As protein: CASSAGGTQYF. Supplemented by reference TRBV7-8 and TRBJ2-5, the full variable domain reads GAGVSQSPRYKVAKRGQDVALRCDPISGHVSLFWYQQALGQGPEFLTYFQNEAQLDKSGLPSDRFFAERPEGSVSTLKIQRTQQEDSAVYLCASSAGGTQYFGPGTRLLVL.

This clone has just a few counts. This sequence joins TRBV13 and TRBJ1-4, with 8 nucleotides matching TRBD1. CDR3 length: 17 residues. Trimming took 5 bases from V and 2 from J; bases not matched to a gene: 10. The germline V gene encodes CDR1 PRHDT and CDR2 FYEKMQ (reference sequence). The CDR3 DNA is TGTGCCAGCAGCGCCCGGACAGGGTGGGGTACTAATGAAAAACTGTTTTTT. It translates to CASSARTGWGTNEKLFF.

The sample holds a few counts of this clone. This sequence joins TRBV7-9 and TRBJ2-2; 8 positions match TRBD2. The germline CDR1 and CDR2 sequences are SEHNR and FQNEAQ (reference sequence). The CDR3 is 18 residues long. Trimming removed 5 bases from V and 3 bases from J; junction bases left unmatched: 14. The CDR3 nucleotides read TGTGCCAGCAGCCCGACAAGACTAGCGAGAGATTACACCGGGGAGCTGTTTTTT. It encodes CASSPTRLARDYTGELFF.

The V and J genes are TRBV24-1 and TRBJ1-2; TRBD1 is a possible D gene (6 bases). The CDR3 length is 13 residues. V was trimmed by 7 bases and J by 7 bases, leaving 15 bases between them. Germline V gives CDR1 KGHDR, CDR2 SFDVKD. CDR3 protein: CATRKTGSRGYTF. CDR3 in DNA: TGTGCCACCAGAAAAACAGGGTCCCGTGGCTACACCTTC.

This clone was detected once. The rearrangement joins TRBV19 to TRBJ1-5, with D maybe TRBD1 (6 bases). Trimming pared 4 bases from V and 4 bases from J, leaving 14 bases between. The CDR3 loop spans 15 amino acids. The germline CDR1 and CDR2 sequences are LNHDA and SQIVND (reference sequence). The DNA of the CDR3 is TGTGCCAGTAGTAAATGGGGGACAACTAATCAGCCCCAGCATTTT. This codes for CASSKWGTTNQPQHF.

The chain links TRBV11-2 to TRBJ1-2; D is possibly TRBD1 (6 bases). Germline CDR1 and CDR2: SGHAT and FQNNGV. The V end lost 1 base, the J end lost 0 bases, and 12 bases lay between the germline ends. CDR3 size: 16 residues. CDR3 amino acids: CASSLGRGGSNYGYTF. DNA of the CDR3: TGTGCCAGCAGCTTAGGACGAGGGGGATCTAACTATGGCTACACCTTC.

The chain recombines TRBV28 with TRBJ1-2; 12 bases are shared with TRBD1. J gave up 9 bases and V 6 bases, and 14 bases lay outside the gene matches. The CDR3 spans 16 residues. Germline lookup yields CDR1 MDHEN and CDR2 SYDVKM. In nucleotides, the CDR3 is TGTGCCAGCAGAACACCCGGGACAGGGGGCTTAAGGAGCTACACCTTC. This sequence encodes CASRTPGTGGLRSYTF.

The chain couples TRBV11-3 to TRBJ2-1, with 10 nucleotides matching TRBD2. The V and J ends lost 5 bases and 2 bases, in that order; junction bases with no gene match: 9. Germline lookup yields CDR1 SGHNT and CDR2 YENEEA. The CDR3 is 17 residues long. CDR3 in DNA: TGTGCCAGCAGCCAGCGACTTACTAGCGGGACCTACAATGAGCAGTTCTTC. Translation: CASSQRLTSGTYNEQFF.

The chain couples TRBV7-9 to TRBJ2-7, with TRBD2 matching over 11 bases. The length of the CDR3 is 18 residues. The V segment lost 5 bases and the J segment 5 bases; nucleotides outside the gene matches: 17. Germline V gene lookup returns CDR1 SEHNR and CDR2 FQNEAQ (reference sequence). The DNA for the CDR3 is TGTGCCAGCAGCCAGGGAGGGATTACTAGCGGGAGAAGGGACGAGCAGTACGTC. It encodes CASSQGGITSGRRDEQYV.

V is TRBV7-6 and J is TRBJ1-1, with D perhaps TRBD1 (5 bases). Germline V CDR1 and CDR2: SGHVS, FNYEAQ. The CDR3 has 16 amino acids. V was cut by 0 bases and J by 0 bases, with 11 bases left in between. CDR3 nucleotide sequence: TGTGCCAGCAGCTTAGCCGTGTCAGGGTTGAACACTGAAGCTTTCTTT. This gives the protein CASSLAVSGLNTEAFF.

V and J are TRBV5-4 and TRBJ2-3; TRBD2 matches at 8 bases. Losses at the gene ends were 4 bases for V and 1 base for J; bases not matched to a gene: 8. This CDR3 region has 16 residues. Germline assignment: CDR1 SGHNT and CDR2 YYREEE (reference sequence). The CDR3, as DNA: TGTGCCAGCAGCCTCGGGACTAGTACTGGCACAGATACGCAGTATTTT. Residues: CASSLGTSTGTDTQYF.

This clone was counted a few times. V and J are TRBV2 and TRBJ2-1; 12 nucleotides agree with TRBD2. V lost 7 bases to trimming and J lost 4 bases; unmatched junction nucleotides: 2. The CDR3 runs to 14 residues. Germline V gives CDR1 SNHLY, CDR2 FYNNEI. DNA for the CDR3: TGTGCCAGCACCGGGACTAGCGGGTACAATGAGCAGTTCTTC. Its protein product is CASTGTSGYNEQFF.